The clone carrying this TCR beta chain appeared a few times. Its antigen is not known. This specimen belongs to a study of beta chain features in type 1 diabetes. General study results and limits: Junctions at VDJ sites from type 1 diabetes patients had fewer insertions and more deletions. TCRB CDR3s were moderately but significantly shorter in Type 1 diabetes patients in all four CD4+ subsets.

This CDR3 spans 16 amino acids. V shed 1 base, J shed 5 bases, and the junction held 3 bases outside the gene matches. Germline V gene lookup returns CDR1 SGHRS and CDR2 YFSETQ. The entirety of the isolated RNA underwent reverse transcription, so expressed TCRB transcripts were sequenced. Using immunoSEQ multiplex PCR, the repertoire was profiled, and TCRdb retains in-frame clones only, with some absent. The data show 970,000 or so clones, about a sixth seen once. The sequence was collected from a woman aged 18-29 years in good health. The source material was naive CD4+ T cells from blood. This chain uses TRBV5-1 with TRBJ2-2; the match to TRBD2 covers 12 bases. DNA for the CDR3: TGCGCCAGCAGCTTGCTAGCGGGAGGGCCTACCGGGGAGCTGTTTTTT. Protein product: CASSLLAGGPTGELFF.